Following are 7 T cell receptor beta chains from one sample sequenced in a study of shared clonotypes between healthy human individuals. Method: immunoSEQ multiplex PCR; TCRdb's copy keeps in-frame clones and lacks some. Seen here are some 2.4 million clones, 80% to 95% observed once, and the top ten hold roughly 0.36%. The sequencing input was naive CD4+ T cells from PBMCs. Subset specified: CD45RA+ positively selected. The receptors shown here come from a man younger than 35 in good health. Some clones in this sample may be carry-over from other donors' samples.

This clone was recorded only once. The CDR3 loop is CASSMWQGSDTQYF. The CDR3, as DNA: TGTGCCAGTAGTATGTGGCAGGGATCAGATACGCAGTATTTT. This sequence joins TRBV19 and TRBJ2-3; D might be TRBD1 (5 bases). The germline V and J ends were trimmed by 3 bases and 4 bases, with 11 bases remaining between them. CDR3 length: 14 amino acids. CDR1 is LNHDA, CDR2 SQIVND, per germline (reference sequence).

The chain uses TRBV6-5 and TRBJ2-7; 9 bases map to TRBD2. Looked up from germline, CDR1 is MNHEY and CDR2 is SVGAGI. V lost 0 bases and J lost 3; bases outside the gene matches: 6. This CDR3 is 16 amino acids long. This CDR3 reads CASSYSTLAGIYEQYF. CDR3 DNA: TGTGCCAGCAGTTACTCGACCCTAGCGGGAATCTACGAGCAGTACTTC.

As concerns this clone: Other DNA variants within this sample encode the same CDR3. The chain carries TRBV6-6 and TRBJ1-2, with D tentatively TRBD1 (5 bases). There are 14 residues in the CDR3. Germline V lookup: CDR1 MNHNY, CDR2 SVGAGI (reference sequence). Trimming stripped 2 bases from V and 4 bases from J, with 11 bases between. The CDR3 reads CASSYGGTGYGYTF. The CDR3 nucleotides are TGTGCCAGCAGTTACGGGGGTACTGGCTATGGCTACACCTTC.

V gene TRBV6-4 combines with J gene TRBJ2-5, with 7 bases fitting TRBD2. J was trimmed by 6 bases and V by 0 bases; bases with no gene match: 1. There are 13 residues in the CDR3. Germline assignment: CDR1 MRHNA and CDR2 SNTAGT. CDR3 in DNA: TGTGCCAGCAGTGACTCTAGCGGGCAGACCCAGTACTTC. Translating gives CASSDSSGQTQYF.

This clone occurred once. This CDR3 is also generated by other DNA sequences in the sample. The rearrangement joins TRBV2 to TRBJ1-5, with 7 bases fitting TRBD1. The V gene's germline CDR1 is SNHLY and CDR2 FYNNEI. CDR3 length: 14 residues. Germline trimming cut 5 bases from V and 2 bases from J; bases unmatched to any gene: 3. CDR3 sequence: CASSYRGGNQPQHF. In DNA form, the CDR3 reads TGTGCCAGCAGTTACAGGGGTGGCAATCAGCCCCAGCATTTT.

The V call is TRBV5-1, the J call TRBJ2-6, with 7 bases aligning to TRBD1. The CDR3 extends over 18 amino acids. Looked up from germline, CDR1 is SGHRS and CDR2 is YFSETQ. J lost 0 bases, V lost 2 bases, and 8 bases had no gene match. As DNA, the CDR3 is TGCGCCAGCAGCTTCGGACAGGTTCTCCGCTCTGGGGCCAACGTCCTGACTTTC. It codes for CASSFGQVLRSGANVLTF.

The rearrangement uses TRBV6-6 and TRBJ1-1, with D possibly TRBD1 on 6 matching bases. Germline-derived CDR1 and CDR2 are MNHNY and SVGAGI (reference sequence). The CDR3 contains 16 residues. V was clipped by 2 bases and J by 1 base, with 14 bases between them. The CDR3 sequence is CASSYPPGAANTEAFF. CDR3 DNA: TGTGCCAGCAGTTACCCCCCGGGGGCGGCGAACACTGAAGCTTTCTTT.